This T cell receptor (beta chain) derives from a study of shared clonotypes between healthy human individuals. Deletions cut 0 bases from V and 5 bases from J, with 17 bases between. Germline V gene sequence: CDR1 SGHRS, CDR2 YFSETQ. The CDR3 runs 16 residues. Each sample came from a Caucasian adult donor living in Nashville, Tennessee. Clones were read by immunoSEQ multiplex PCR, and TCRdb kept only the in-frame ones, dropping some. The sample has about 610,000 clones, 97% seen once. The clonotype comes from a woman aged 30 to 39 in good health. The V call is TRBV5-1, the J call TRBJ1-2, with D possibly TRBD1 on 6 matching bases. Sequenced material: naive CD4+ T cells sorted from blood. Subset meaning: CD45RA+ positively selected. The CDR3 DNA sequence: TGCGCCAGCAGCTTGGACGGACAGTTAGGATGGTATGGCTACACCTTC. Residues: CASSLDGQLGWYGYTF.